Presented here are 4 T cell receptor beta chains from one specimen sequenced in a study of T cells in Graves' hyperthyroidism and ophthalmopathy. Amplification of TCR beta CDR3 regions was performed using RNA transcripts as template. The study used the HTBI primer set for a first-round RT-PCR of the TCR CDR3. In TCRdb, the multiplex PCR reads were re-called with MiXCR into one record per CDR3 protein. The table has hundreds of thousands of distinct CDR3 sequences, more than 20% seen once. Source material: blood. These receptors came from a man in his thirties or forties with Graves' ophthalmopathy.

The sample holds a few counts of this clonotype. The V gene is TRBV30, the J gene TRBJ1-1; 9 bases are shared with TRBD1. CDR3 length: 21 residues. With V trimmed by 3 bases and J by 0 bases, 23 bases remained unmatched. In germline, CDR1 is GTSNPN, CDR2 SVGIG (reference sequence). CDR3 sequence: CAWSAATKGQGLSHMNTEAFF. CDR3 coding DNA: TGTGCCTGGAGCGCGGCAACGAAGGGACAGGGTTTGTCTCACATGAACACTGAAGCTTTCTTT. The variable domain in full, with the rest retrieved from reference TRBV30 and TRBJ1-1, is SQTIHQWPATLVQPVGSPLSLECTVEGTSNPNLYWYRQAAGRGLQLLFYSVGIGQISSEVPQNLSASRPQDRQFILSSKKLLLSDSGFYLCAWSAATKGQGLSHMNTEAFFGQGTRLTVV.

This clonotype showed up just a few times. V usage is TRBV9 and J usage is TRBJ2-1; a possible D gene is TRBD2 (5 bases). Per the germline V gene, CDR1 is SGDLS and CDR2 is YYNGEE. The CDR3 is 16 residues long. The V end was cut by 0 bases, the J end by 2 bases, with 12 bases between. CDR3 amino acids: CASSVETGWAYNEQFF. The DNA of the CDR3 is TGTGCCAGCAGCGTAGAGACGGGATGGGCCTACAATGAGCAGTTCTTC.

This clonotype has a count of ten or more. DNA of the CDR3: TGCGCCAGCAGCTTGGTGGCGGGGGGGTCCTACAATGAGCAGTTCTTC. Amino acids: CASSLVAGGSYNEQFF. The genes are TRBV5-1 and TRBJ2-1; TRBD2 agrees at 9 bases. Germline CDR1 is SGHRS and CDR2 is YFSETQ. Germline trimming cut 0 bases from V and 1 base from J; bases unmatched to any gene: 2. CDR3 length equals 16 residues.

This sequence joins TRBV5-1 and TRBJ1-6; D uncertain. Germline CDR1 SGHRS, CDR2 YFSETQ. Trimming stripped 0 bases from V and 9 bases from J, with 10 bases between. The CDR3 length is 14 residues. The CDR3 is CASSLEAGSSPLHF. The CDR3, as DNA: TGCGCCAGCAGCTTGGAGGCAGGAAGTTCACCCCTCCACTTT.